Shown below are 8 T cell receptor beta chains from a single sample sequenced in a study of response to subunit inactivated influenza vaccine. A single record per CDR3 protein comes from TCRdb applying MiXCR to the RT-PCR reads. This sample yields about 480,000 distinct CDR3 sequences, of which approximately 12% are seen a single time; roughly 13% belongs to the top ten. The material was PBMCs from blood, obtained around seven weeks after vaccination. The receptor source for this set is a man aged 45-65 years who received an inactivated influenza vaccine.

In this sample, this clonotype turned up a few times. The genes are TRBV5-6 and TRBJ1-5; no definite D call. Germline-derived CDR1 and CDR2 are SGHDT and YYEEEE. This CDR3 is built from 15 residues. Trimming took off 2 bases at V and 4 bases at J, with 13 bases between the two ends. This CDR3 reads CASSLGLTINQPQHF. The CDR3 coding sequence is TGTGCCAGCAGCTTAGGACTGACCATAAATCAGCCCCAGCATTTT.

The chain is built from TRBV5-1 and TRBJ1-2; the D gene is possibly TRBD1 (5 bases). The V end lost 7 bases, the J end lost 8 bases, and 24 bases lay between the germline ends. The CDR3 contains 15 residues. Looked up from germline, CDR1 is SGHRS and CDR2 is YFSETQ. CDR3 sequence reads: CASQPWGATPGGYTF. The DNA of the CDR3 is TGCGCCAGCCAGCCTTGGGGCGCTACGCCCGGGGGCTACACCTTC.

V and J are TRBV9 and TRBJ2-1; 9 bases match TRBD2. V trimming: 0 bases; J trimming: 8 bases; junction bases outside the gene matches: 9. The CDR3 loop spans 16 amino acids. The germline gives CDR1 SGDLS, CDR2 YYNGEE. CDR3 loop: CASSVGSPLAGYEQFF. Written as DNA, the CDR3 is TGTGCCAGCAGCGTAGGCTCTCCGCTAGCGGGATATGAGCAGTTCTTC.

J is TRBJ2-1 and V is TRBV29-1; the match to TRBD2 covers 9 bases. The CDR3 is 14 residues long. Germline V gene data show CDR1 as SQVTM and CDR2 as ANQGSEA. With 6 bases clipped from V and 3 bases from J, the junction kept 6 bases outside the gene matches. The CDR3 reads CSVPRGGVYNEQFF. DNA of the CDR3: TGCAGCGTCCCCCGCGGGGGGGTCTACAATGAGCAGTTCTTC.

In its sample, this clonotype was seen a few times. The chain uses TRBV7-2 and TRBJ2-3; D is ambiguous. The CDR3 consists of 13 residues. Per germline, CDR1 SGHTA and CDR2 FQGNSA. Deletions cut 6 bases from V and 0 bases from J, with 7 bases between. This chain's CDR3 is CASRTSSTDTQYF. CDR3 coding DNA: TGTGCCAGCAGGACATCTAGCACAGATACGCAGTATTTT.

The chain recombines TRBV3-1 with TRBJ1-1, with D possibly TRBD1 on 5 matching bases. The CDR3 is made up of 12 amino acids. The V gene lost 4 bases and the J gene lost 7 bases, with 10 bases spanning the gap. Germline CDR1 LGHDT, CDR2 YNNKEL (reference sequence). The CDR3 reads CASSRGTNEAFF. The DNA for the CDR3 is TGTGCCAGCAGCCGCGGGACGAATGAAGCTTTCTTT.

In nucleotides, the CDR3 is TGCGCCAGCAGCCATGCCAGACAGTACACCGGGGAGCTGTTTTTT. This encodes CASSHARQYTGELFF. The rearrangement uses TRBV4-3 and TRBJ2-2, with a tentative D call TRBD1 (5 bases). Per the germline V gene, CDR1 is LGHNA and CDR2 is YSLEER. V was trimmed by 3 bases and J by 3 bases, leaving 11 bases between them. The CDR3 runs to 15 residues.

This clonotype appeared a few times. This chain uses TRBV5-4 with TRBJ2-7; 11 positions agree with TRBD2. The germline V gene has CDR1 SGHNT and CDR2 YYREEE (reference sequence). Trimming removed 1 base from V and 5 bases from J; junction bases left unmatched: 5. This CDR3 spans 15 amino acids. The CDR3 DNA sequence: TGTGCCAGCAGCTTGAGGGGACTAGCGGTCCACGAGCAGTACTTC. Translating gives CASSLRGLAVHEQYF.